These T cell receptor beta chains were read from a single sample in a study of blood T cell repertoires in COVID-19. Using immunoSEQ multiplex PCR, the repertoire was profiled, and TCRdb retains in-frame clones only, with some absent. There are about 240,000 clones in the sample; about four fifths occur only once, and roughly 10% lies in the top ten. The sample was peripheral blood. The receptors derive from a woman aged 80 or over with acute or convalescent COVID-19. CDR3s include the opening cysteine and the closing phenylalanine or tryptophan. D genes are given only for firm matches. The size of a clone is reported for some rows only, either as once, few or many, or as a class for expanded clones.

v_call	clone_size	j_call	d_call	cdr3_nt	cdr3_aa
TRBV28	.	TRBJ2-7	.	TGTGCCAGCAGTTTATTCCGGGATCCCCTGTACGAGCAGTACTTC	CASSLFRDPLYEQYF
TRBV12-5	.	TRBJ2-7	.	TGTGCTAGTGGCGGTAGCGTCCGGGAGCAGTACTTC	CASGGSVREQYF
TRBV28	.	TRBJ1-1	.	TGTGCCAGCCACAGGGTGGAAACTGAAGCTTTCTTT	CASHRVETEAFF
TRBV10-3	.	TRBJ1-4	.	TGTGCCATCAGGGGGCGGTGGGATGAAAAACTGTTTTTT	CAIRGRWDEKLFF
TRBV7-8	.	TRBJ1-3	TRBD1	TGTGCCAGCAGCTTAGCCTACCGGGACAGGGGACGAAACACCATATATTTT	CASSLAYRDRGRNTIYF
TRBV29-1	.	TRBJ1-2	.	TGCAGCGTTGAAGGAGATACAGCTAACTATGGCTACACCTTC	CSVEGDTANYGYTF
TRBV4-1	.	TRBJ2-3	.	TGCGCCAGCAGCCAAGACGACCAACTACCAGATACGCAGTATTTT	CASSQDDQLPDTQYF
TRBV6-1	.	TRBJ1-5	TRBD1	TGTGCCAGCAGTGAAGTCGGGACAGGGACTGCAAGCAATCAGCCCCAGCATTTT	CASSEVGTGTASNQPQHF
TRBV11-2	.	TRBJ1-1	.	TGTGCCAGCAGCTTATTTTCAGCTGAAGCTTTCTTT	CASSLFSAEAFF
TRBV19	once	TRBJ1-5	TRBD1	TGTGCCAGTAGTCTAAGGGGGACAGGGGGTCCTCAGCCCCAGCATTTT	CASSLRGTGGPQPQHF
TRBV2	few	TRBJ1-5	TRBD1	TGTGCCAGCGGCGCGCCGGAGGGGGCTACTTTGGAGCCCCAGCATTTT	CASGAPEGATLEPQHF
TRBV3-1/TRBV3-2	.	TRBJ2-1	TRBD2	TGTGCCAGCAGCCAAAGGGCCGGCCGAACTAGCGGGGGGGCCGCGTACAATGAGCAGTTCTTC	CASSQRAGRTSGGAAYNEQFF
TRBV5-8	.	TRBJ1-2	.	TGTGCCAGCAGCTTGTTAACAGCCGATGGCTACACCTTC	CASSLLTADGYTF
TRBV7-9	.	TRBJ1-6	.	TGTGCCAGCAACGACGGGAGGCAGCAACATAATTCACCCCTCCACTTT	CASNDGRQQHNSPLHF
TRBV3-1/TRBV3-2	.	TRBJ1-5	.	TGTGCCAGCAGCGCCCGACTCGATCAGCCCCAGCATTTT	CASSARLDQPQHF
TRBV11-2	.	TRBJ2-7	.	TGTGCCAGCAGCCAAGCCGACAGGCTCACCTACGAGCAGTACTTC	CASSQADRLTYEQYF
TRBV9	few	TRBJ1-2	TRBD1	TGTGCCAGCAGCGGGGGACAGGGAGGTGGCGGCTACACCTTC	CASSGGQGGGGYTF
TRBV2	.	TRBJ2-1	.	TGTGCCAGCAGTGTTCAGGGGTACAATGAGCAGTTCTTC	CASSVQGYNEQFF
TRBV2	.	TRBJ2-3	.	TGTGCCAGCAAGGGGTACGCAGATACGCAGTATTTT	CASKGYADTQYF
TRBV5-1	.	TRBJ2-3	.	TGCGCCAGCAGCTTGGATCGAGTAGACACAGATACGCAGTATTTT	CASSLDRVDTDTQYF
TRBV29-1	.	TRBJ2-1	TRBD2	TGCAGCGTGCTCGGGGGGGGATACAATGAGCAGTTCTTC	CSVLGGGYNEQFF
TRBV14	.	TRBJ1-6	.	TGTGCCAGCAGCCAATACGGAGGACAGAAACCCCTCCACTTT	CASSQYGGQKPLHF
TRBV12-1	few	TRBJ1-2	.	TGTGCCAGCAGCCGAGGAGAAGAAGGGACTAGCAGAACCATGGACTATGGCTACACCTTC	CASSRGEEGTSRTMDYGYTF
TRBV5-1	.	TRBJ1-2	TRBD1	TGCGCCAGCAGCTCCGGACAGGGATTTGGTGGCTACACCTTC	CASSSGQGFGGYTF
TRBV7-2	.	TRBJ2-5	TRBD2	TGTGCCAGCAGCTTAGGGGCTAGCGGGGGGATGGAGACCCAGTACTTC	CASSLGASGGMETQYF
TRBV7-9	.	TRBJ2-3	.	TGTGCCAGCAGCAAACCTCCTGGACTACTCCCCCCTTGGGCTGCAGATACGCAGTATTTT	CASSKPPGLLPPWAADTQYF
TRBV7-3	.	TRBJ2-1	.	TGTGCCAGCAGCGCCACGACTAGCTCCTACAATGAGCAGTTCTTC	CASSATTSSYNEQFF
TRBV5-5	once	TRBJ1-1	.	TGTGCCAGCAGCTTGGAGGGGGGGCGGAACACTGAAGCTTTCTTT	CASSLEGGRNTEAFF
TRBV6-5	.	TRBJ2-5	TRBD2	TGTGCCAGCAGTTCGGCCGGGGGGCAAGAGACCCAGTACTTC	CASSSAGGQETQYF
TRBV28	.	TRBJ1-2	TRBD1	TGTGCCAGCAGTTCTTTTACAGGGGGGGGATATGGCTACACCTTC	CASSSFTGGGYGYTF
TRBV7-9	.	TRBJ2-7	.	TGTGCCAGCAGCTTAAGGGGAACCTCTTCCGAGCAGTACTTC	CASSLRGTSSEQYF
TRBV24-1	.	TRBJ1-1	TRBD1	TGTGCCGCCGGGACAGCCAACACTGAAGCTTTCTTT	CAAGTANTEAFF
TRBV7-3	few	TRBJ2-6	.	TGTGCCACCCCCGTCTCTGGGGCCAACGTCCTGACTTTC	CATPVSGANVLTF
TRBV7-2	many	TRBJ1-4	.	TGTGCCAGCAGCCGGGGGGGCCCAGGGGAACTGTTTTTT	CASSRGGPGELFF
TRBV14	few	TRBJ2-5	TRBD2	TGTGCCAGCAGCCCAGGACTAGGAGAGACCCAGTACTTC	CASSPGLGETQYF
TRBV28	once	TRBJ1-3	.	TGTGCCAGCAGCCTCACAGGTACCTCAGGAAACACCATATATTTT	CASSLTGTSGNTIYF
TRBV5-4	.	TRBJ2-5	.	TGTGCCAGCAGCTTAGGAGGGCCCCAAGAGACCCAGTACTTC	CASSLGGPQETQYF
TRBV12-3/TRBV12-4	.	TRBJ1-1	.	TGTGCCAGCAGCCCCTCCGCTATCTCCGGGGCTTTCTTT	CASSPSAISGAFF
TRBV6-6	.	TRBJ2-5	.	TGTGCCAGCATGCGGGGCCCCCAAGAGACCCAGTACTTC	CASMRGPQETQYF
TRBV10-3	.	TRBJ2-7	.	TGTGCCATCAGCCTCCGGCGGGGGCCCAGCTCCTACGAGCAGTACTTC	CAISLRRGPSSYEQYF
TRBV5-1	.	TRBJ1-1	TRBD1	TGCGCCAGCAGCTTGGAGGAGACAGGGTTCGGGAACACTGAAGCTTTCTTT	CASSLEETGFGNTEAFF
TRBV18	.	TRBJ1-6	.	TGTGCCAGCTCAGATCTAGGGGATGGGTCACCCCTCCACTTT	CASSDLGDGSPLHF
TRBV28	.	TRBJ1-5	.	TGTGCCAGCAGTTTTTTTTCAGGGCCTGATCAGCCCCAGCATTTT	CASSFFSGPDQPQHF
TRBV10-2	.	TRBJ1-1	.	TGCGCCGCGGGGGGGAACACTGAAGCTTTCTTT	CAAGGNTEAFF
TRBV28	.	TRBJ1-3	.	TGTGCCAGCAGTCGGGGAGACGGCTCTGGAAACACCATATATTTT	CASSRGDGSGNTIYF